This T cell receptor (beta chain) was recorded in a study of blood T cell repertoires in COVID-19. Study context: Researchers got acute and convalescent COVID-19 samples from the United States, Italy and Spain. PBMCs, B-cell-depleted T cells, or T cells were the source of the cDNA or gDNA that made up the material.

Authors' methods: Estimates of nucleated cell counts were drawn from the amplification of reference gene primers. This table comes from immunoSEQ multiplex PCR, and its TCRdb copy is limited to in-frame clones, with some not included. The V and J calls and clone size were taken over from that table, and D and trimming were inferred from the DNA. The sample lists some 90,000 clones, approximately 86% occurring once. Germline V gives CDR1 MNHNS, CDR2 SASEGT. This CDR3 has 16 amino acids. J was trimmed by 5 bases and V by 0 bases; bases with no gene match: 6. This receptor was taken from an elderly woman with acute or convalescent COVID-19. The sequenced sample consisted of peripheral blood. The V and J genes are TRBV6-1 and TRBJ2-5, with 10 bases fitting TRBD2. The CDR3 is CASSEASGGAWETQYF. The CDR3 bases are TGTGCCAGCAGTGAAGCCAGCGGGGGGGCCTGGGAGACCCAGTACTTC.